One and the same sample provided the 5 T cell receptor beta chains below, sequenced in a study of T-cell reconstitution after alpha-beta-depleted transplantation in children. Using unique molecular identifiers, the investigators prepared the TCRbeta library. One entry per CDR3 protein, called by TCRdb with MiXCR from the PCR reads. The sample holds fewer than 1 million distinct CDR3 sequences, roughly 15% seen once. This specimen was PBMCs, mostly from graft donor cells, taken 360 days after TCRalphabeta/CD19-depleted stem cell transplant. The receptor set was obtained from a male patient younger than 18 who had a stem cell transplant for acute lymphoblastic leukemia, so the T cells may come from the graft donor.

The chain links TRBV7-8 to TRBJ2-7, with TRBD2 matching 9 bases. The germline CDR1 and CDR2 sequences are SGHVS and FQNEAQ. The CDR3 is 16 amino acids. Trimming removed 2 bases from V and 4 bases from J; junction bases left unmatched: 9. The CDR3 DNA is TGTGCCAGCAGCTTATGGGGACTAGCTCCCACTTACGAGCAGTACTTC. Amino acids: CASSLWGLAPTYEQYF.

This clonotype showed up just a few times. CDR3: CATSALPGQGFSYNEQFF. The CDR3 DNA reads as TGTGCCACCAGTGCCCTCCCGGGACAGGGTTTCTCCTACAATGAGCAGTTCTTC. J is TRBJ2-1 and V is TRBV24-1; 9 bases align to TRBD1. Germline CDR1 reads KGHDR; CDR2 reads SFDVKD. V lost 5 bases and J lost 0; bases outside the gene matches: 10. The CDR3 runs 18 residues.

The gene calls are TRBV7-3 and TRBJ2-7; the match to TRBD2 covers 7 bases. CDR1 and CDR2 (germline): SGHTA, FQGTGA. With 5 bases clipped from V and 0 bases from J, the junction kept 7 bases outside the gene matches. The CDR3 length is 15 residues. Here the CDR3 DNA reads TGTGCCAGCAGCATTAGCGGGTTCCCCTCCTACGAGCAGTACTTC. Protein sequence: CASSISGFPSYEQYF.

Only a few counts were recorded for this clonotype. The V gene is TRBV7-3, the J gene TRBJ1-1, with unresolved D. V lost 1 base and J lost 1, with 10 bases in between. The CDR3 consists of 15 residues. Germline V gene data show CDR1 as SGHTA and CDR2 as FQGTGA. Written as DNA, the CDR3 is TGTGCCAGCAGCTTAAGCTGGGTCCCGAACACTGAAGCTTTCTTT. It translates to CASSLSWVPNTEAFF.

This clonotype was found a few times. V gene TRBV20-1 combines with J gene TRBJ2-2; D tentatively reads TRBD1 or TRBD2 (5 bases each). CDR3 size: 15 residues. Trimming took 1 base from V and 7 from J, leaving 16 bases between them. CDR1 and CDR2 from the germline V gene are DFQATT and SNEGSKA (reference sequence). As DNA, the CDR3 is TGCAGTGCTAGAGGCCTTAGGGGACCTCGCGGGGAGCTGTTTTTT. Translating gives CSARGLRGPRGELFF.